In this sample, the clone carrying this T cell receptor (beta chain) turned up a few times. This sample stems from a study of regulatory T cells in long-lasting Graves disease. Assembly of TCR beta libraries relied on iRepertoire HTBI primers together with Arm-PCR of CDR3 regions. A single record per CDR3 protein comes from TCRdb applying MiXCR to the multiplex PCR reads. The table has 400,000 to 500,000 distinct CDR3 sequences, around a fifth seen once. The time point here: persistent/refractory GD, antithyroid drugs over 5 years with positive TRAb. The TCR library was made from RNA extracted from PBMCs. Sequencing used peripheral blood mononuclear cells (PBMCs), obtained when the disease was refractory, from a patient treated with antithyroid drugs. This TCR was recovered from a female donor with Graves disease.

CDR3 sequence (DNA): TGCAGTGCTAGAGATACATATCGGGAGAGGACTCAAGAGACCCAGTACTTC. Translating it yields CSARDTYRERTQETQYF. The chain recombines TRBV20-1 with TRBJ2-5; TRBD2 might be the D (6 bases). Looked up from germline, CDR1 is DFQATT and CDR2 is SNEGSKA (reference sequence). CDR3 length: 17 residues. The V and J ends lost 0 bases and 2 bases respectively, with 19 bases between them.